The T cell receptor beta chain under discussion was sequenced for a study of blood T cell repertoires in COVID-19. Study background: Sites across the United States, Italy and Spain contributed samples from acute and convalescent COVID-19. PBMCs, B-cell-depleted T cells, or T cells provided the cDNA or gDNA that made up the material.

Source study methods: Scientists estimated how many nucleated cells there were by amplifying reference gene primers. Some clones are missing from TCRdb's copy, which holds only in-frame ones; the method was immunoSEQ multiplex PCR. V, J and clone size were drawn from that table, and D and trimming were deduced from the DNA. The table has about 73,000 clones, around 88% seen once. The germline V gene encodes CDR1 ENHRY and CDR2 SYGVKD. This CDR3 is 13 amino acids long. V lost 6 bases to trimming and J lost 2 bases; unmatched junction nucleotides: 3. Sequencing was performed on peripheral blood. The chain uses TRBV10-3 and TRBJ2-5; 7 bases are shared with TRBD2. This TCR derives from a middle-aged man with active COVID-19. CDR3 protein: CAIRGDYQETQYF. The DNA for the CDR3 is TGTGCCATCAGGGGGGACTATCAAGAGACCCAGTACTTC.